The entry below describes one TCR beta chain. This sample is part of a study of cytomegalovirus exposure and HLA in healthy donors. PCR amplification relied on 60 Vbeta primers (plus 13 Jbeta primers). Sequencing used immunoSEQ multiplex PCR; TCRdb keeps in-frame clones, though not all of them. The profile shows around 130,000 clones, 74% of them singletons. Germline CDR1 reads MRHNA; CDR2 reads SNTAGT. V was pared by 3 bases and J by 1 base, with 8 bases between. The CDR3 is made up of 14 amino acids. This clonotype was sampled from a man in his forties or fifties in good health and CMV-seropositive. The sample consisted of PBMCs. The V call is TRBV6-4, the J call TRBJ2-3; D uncertain. The DNA for the CDR3 is TGTGCCAGCAGTGAACAGTATCGCACAGATACGCAGTATTTT. Translated, it gives CASSEQYRTDTQYF.